A selection of T cell receptor beta chains follows, all from one sample in a study of blood T cell dynamics during melanoma immunotherapy. Sequencing used immunoSEQ multiplex PCR; TCRdb keeps in-frame clones, though not all of them. The table lists 15,000 to 20,000 clones, approximately 94% of them singletons. Sequenced material: effector memory CD8+ T cells from blood, taken from a patient treated with checkpoint blockade. The receptors come from a human donor with melanoma. CDR3s include the opening cysteine and the closing phenylalanine or tryptophan. The order of the fields is CDR3 length, J gene, V gene, CDR3 protein.

cdr3_length: 17
j_call: TRBJ2-1
v_call: TRBV6-1
cdr3_aa: CASSGGFGQGGYNEQFF

cdr3_length: 12
j_call: TRBJ2-1
v_call: TRBV9
cdr3_aa: CASSPRNNEQFF

cdr3_length: 12
j_call: TRBJ2-7
v_call: TRBV5-6
cdr3_aa: CASSLSSREQYF

cdr3_length: 17
j_call: TRBJ2-7
v_call: TRBV11-2
cdr3_aa: CASLGAGHPSRGGEQYF

cdr3_length: 13
j_call: TRBJ2-2
v_call: TRBV5-5
cdr3_aa: CASSWVSNGELFF

cdr3_length: 16
j_call: TRBJ1-1
v_call: TRBV6-6
cdr3_aa: CASSYSIDAPNTEAFF

cdr3_length: 15
j_call: TRBJ2-7
v_call: TRBV29-1
cdr3_aa: CSVGVEAGGGYEQYF

cdr3_length: 13
j_call: TRBJ2-1
v_call: TRBV9
cdr3_aa: CASSVGDYNEQFF

cdr3_length: 11
j_call: TRBJ2-1
v_call: TRBV27
cdr3_aa: CASSLGHEQFF

cdr3_length: 17
j_call: TRBJ2-1
v_call: TRBV28
cdr3_aa: CASSLSVWGAVGNEQFF

cdr3_length: 18
j_call: TRBJ2-4
v_call: TRBV2
cdr3_aa: CASSEAVGLAVAKNIQYF

cdr3_length: 15
j_call: TRBJ2-7
v_call: TRBV27
cdr3_aa: CASSLGLAGTYEQYF

cdr3_length: 15
j_call: TRBJ1-1
v_call: TRBV19
cdr3_aa: CASSINRRMNTEAFF

cdr3_length: 17
j_call: .
v_call: TRBV5-4
cdr3_aa: CASSLGTSGKRNYEQYF

cdr3_length: 15
j_call: TRBJ2-5
v_call: TRBV7-6
cdr3_aa: CASSQESGRQETQYF

cdr3_length: 12
j_call: TRBJ1-5
v_call: TRBV27
cdr3_aa: CASSPLGGHQHF

cdr3_length: 18
j_call: TRBJ2-1
v_call: TRBV4-2
cdr3_aa: CASSQDMIGREAVNEQFF

cdr3_length: 19
j_call: TRBJ2-1
v_call: TRBV28
cdr3_aa: CASSLLGLAGGSSYNEQFF

cdr3_length: 15
j_call: TRBJ2-1
v_call: TRBV7-2
cdr3_aa: CASSPEGGSYNEQFF

cdr3_length: 15
j_call: TRBJ2-1
v_call: TRBV27
cdr3_aa: CASTLVGTGNNEQFF

cdr3_length: 12
j_call: TRBJ2-7
v_call: TRBV2
cdr3_aa: CASSVAGYEQYF

cdr3_length: 12
j_call: TRBJ2-3
v_call: TRBV28
cdr3_aa: CASSPRGWGQYF

cdr3_length: 13
j_call: TRBJ2-1
v_call: TRBV10-3
cdr3_aa: CAIRTEGYNEQFF

cdr3_length: 13
j_call: .
v_call: TRBV7-9
cdr3_aa: CASSFRVSYEQYF

cdr3_length: 17
j_call: TRBJ2-3
v_call: TRBV29-1
cdr3_aa: CSVEGVKQIPATDTQYF

cdr3_length: 14
j_call: TRBJ1-2
v_call: TRBV2
cdr3_aa: CASRGPGTTHGYTF

cdr3_length: 19
j_call: TRBJ2-3
v_call: TRBV28
cdr3_aa: CASSPPYPSDRASTDTQYF

cdr3_length: 15
j_call: TRBJ1-1
v_call: TRBV15
cdr3_aa: CATSSPPFRGGEAFF

cdr3_length: 14
j_call: TRBJ2-1
v_call: TRBV7-9
cdr3_aa: CASSLVRTDNEQFF

cdr3_length: 16
j_call: TRBJ2-1
v_call: TRBV6-1
cdr3_aa: CASSDGFSLLNNEQFF

cdr3_length: 14
j_call: TRBJ2-7
v_call: TRBV7-3
cdr3_aa: CASSPTGTGGEQYF

cdr3_length: 17
j_call: TRBJ2-2
v_call: TRBV7-3
cdr3_aa: CASSLVPGTGGTGELFF

cdr3_length: 15
j_call: TRBJ2-7
v_call: TRBV6-6
cdr3_aa: CASSARPGQRYEQYF

cdr3_length: 14
j_call: TRBJ2-2
v_call: TRBV25-1
cdr3_aa: CASHRGENTGELFF

cdr3_length: 15
j_call: TRBJ2-2
v_call: TRBV9
cdr3_aa: CASSPTRRNTGELFF

cdr3_length: 10
j_call: TRBJ1-1
v_call: TRBV2
cdr3_aa: CASGGGEAFF

cdr3_length: 12
j_call: TRBJ2-1
v_call: TRBV4-1
cdr3_aa: CASSQDLAEQFF

cdr3_length: 14
j_call: TRBJ2-1
v_call: TRBV7-8
cdr3_aa: CASSLSDRANEQFF

cdr3_length: 16
j_call: TRBJ2-1
v_call: TRBV7-9
cdr3_aa: CASSGPEAPAYNEQFF

cdr3_length: 13
j_call: .
v_call: TRBV27
cdr3_aa: CASSFGGTYEQYF

cdr3_length: 16
j_call: TRBJ1-4
v_call: TRBV2
cdr3_aa: CASIPTYRDSGEKLFF

cdr3_length: 17
j_call: TRBJ1-2
v_call: TRBV21-1
cdr3_aa: CASSKGRSGEEDYGYTF

cdr3_length: 15
j_call: TRBJ2-7
v_call: TRBV6-1
cdr3_aa: CASSEVASGSHEQYF

cdr3_length: 15
j_call: TRBJ1-3
v_call: TRBV28
cdr3_aa: CASSFGTGVKDTIYF

cdr3_length: 13
j_call: TRBJ1-1
v_call: TRBV27
cdr3_aa: CASRRGRNTEAFF

cdr3_length: 14
j_call: TRBJ2-3
v_call: TRBV29-1
cdr3_aa: CSADSATSTDTQYF

cdr3_length: 18
j_call: TRBJ2-1
v_call: TRBV28
cdr3_aa: CASSQPLTGASSYNEQFF

cdr3_length: 16
j_call: TRBJ1-2
v_call: TRBV15
cdr3_aa: CATRPGQGASDYGYTF

cdr3_length: 12
j_call: .
v_call: TRBV7-9
cdr3_aa: CASSLAIGEQYF

cdr3_length: 15
j_call: TRBJ2-3
v_call: TRBV7-8
cdr3_aa: CASSLGDSRTDTQYF

cdr3_length: 13
j_call: TRBJ2-7
v_call: TRBV2
cdr3_aa: CASSGAGSYEQYF

cdr3_length: 15
j_call: TRBJ2-3
v_call: TRBV9
cdr3_aa: CASSAATSGADTQYF

cdr3_length: 16
j_call: TRBJ2-3
v_call: TRBV6-6
cdr3_aa: CASIGTSGKVTDTQYF

cdr3_length: 15
j_call: TRBJ2-7
v_call: TRBV27
cdr3_aa: CASARAARGSYEQYF